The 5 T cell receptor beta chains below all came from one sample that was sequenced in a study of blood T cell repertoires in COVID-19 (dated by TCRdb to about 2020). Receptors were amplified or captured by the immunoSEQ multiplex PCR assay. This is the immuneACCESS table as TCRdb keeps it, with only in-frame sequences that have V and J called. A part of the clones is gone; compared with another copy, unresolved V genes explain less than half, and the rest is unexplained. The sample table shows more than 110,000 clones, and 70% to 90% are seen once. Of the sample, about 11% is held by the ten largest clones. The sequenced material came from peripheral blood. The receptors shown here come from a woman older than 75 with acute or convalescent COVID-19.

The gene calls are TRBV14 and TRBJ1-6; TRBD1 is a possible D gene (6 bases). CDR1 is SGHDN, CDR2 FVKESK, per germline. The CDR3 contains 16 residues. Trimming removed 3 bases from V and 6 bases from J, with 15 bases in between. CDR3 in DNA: TGTGCCAGCAGCCATTTAATCAGGACAGTTAATTCACCCCTCCACTTT. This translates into CASSHLIRTVNSPLHF.

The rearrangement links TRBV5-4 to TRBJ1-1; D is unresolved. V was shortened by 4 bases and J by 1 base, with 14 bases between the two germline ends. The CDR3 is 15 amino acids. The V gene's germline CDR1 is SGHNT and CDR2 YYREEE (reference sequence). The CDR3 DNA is TGTGCCAGCAGCACCCCCCGGGTCTCGAACACTGAAGCTTTCTTT. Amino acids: CASSTPRVSNTEAFF.

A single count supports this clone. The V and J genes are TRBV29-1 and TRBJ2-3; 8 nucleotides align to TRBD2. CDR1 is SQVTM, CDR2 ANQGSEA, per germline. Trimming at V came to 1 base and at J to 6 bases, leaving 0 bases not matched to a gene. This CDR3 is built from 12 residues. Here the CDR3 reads CSVEVAGDTQYF. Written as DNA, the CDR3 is TGCAGCGTTGAAGTAGCGGGGGATACGCAGTATTTT.

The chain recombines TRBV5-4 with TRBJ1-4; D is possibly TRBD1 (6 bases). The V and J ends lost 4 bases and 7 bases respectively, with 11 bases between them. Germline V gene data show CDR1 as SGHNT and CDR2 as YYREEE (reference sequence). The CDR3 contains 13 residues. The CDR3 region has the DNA TGTGCCAGCAGCACCAGGGGTGGTGAAAAACTGTTTTTT. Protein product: CASSTRGGEKLFF.

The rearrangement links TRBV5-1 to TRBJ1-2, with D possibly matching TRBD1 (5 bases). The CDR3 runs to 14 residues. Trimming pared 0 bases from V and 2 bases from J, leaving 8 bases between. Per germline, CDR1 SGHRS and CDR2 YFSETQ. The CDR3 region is CASSLGGANYGYTF. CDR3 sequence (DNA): TGCGCCAGCAGCTTGGGCGGGGCCAACTATGGCTACACCTTC.